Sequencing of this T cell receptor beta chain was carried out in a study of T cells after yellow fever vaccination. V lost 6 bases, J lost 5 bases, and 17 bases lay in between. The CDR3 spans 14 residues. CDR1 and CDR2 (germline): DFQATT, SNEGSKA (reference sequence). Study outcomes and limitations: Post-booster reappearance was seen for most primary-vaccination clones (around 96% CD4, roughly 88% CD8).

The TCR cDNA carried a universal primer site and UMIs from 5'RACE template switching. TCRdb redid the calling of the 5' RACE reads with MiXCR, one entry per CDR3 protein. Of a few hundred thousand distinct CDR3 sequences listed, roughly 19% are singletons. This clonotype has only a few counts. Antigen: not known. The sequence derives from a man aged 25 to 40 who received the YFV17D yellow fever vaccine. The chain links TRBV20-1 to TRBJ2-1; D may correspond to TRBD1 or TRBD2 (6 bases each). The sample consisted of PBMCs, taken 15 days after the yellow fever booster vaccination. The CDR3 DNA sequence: TGCAGTGCCGTATCCGGGGGCGTCCACAATGAGCAGTTCTTC. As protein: CSAVSGGVHNEQFF.